What follows are 18 T cell receptor beta chains derived from one specimen sequenced in a study of T-cell memory formation after mild COVID-19 (dated by TCRdb to about 2021). Library prep was done by 5' RACE. Data came from an Illumina NovaSeq 6000. The public sequencing data were trimmed at Q25 with fastp and processed into clonotypes with MiXCR by TCRdb, which kept only in-frame beta chains. Rows are unified per CDR3 protein, each entry keeping the most common DNA and genes. The sample includes about 82,000 distinct CDR3 sequences, with around 13% observed a single time. 40% to 45% of the sample belongs to the ten largest clones. Material for sequencing was PBMCs or a T cell subset sorted from them (not recorded which). The receptors here all came from a man between 18 and 29 years old who had mild COVID-19 (a few samples of this study predate the infection). The sample titles of this study are shuffled in the database, so cell type and time point are left out; the donor was told from shared clones.

The chain is built from TRBV4-1 and TRBJ2-3; no clear D. V was cut by 6 bases and J by 0 bases, with 13 bases left in between. Germline V gives CDR1 MGHRA, CDR2 YSYEKL. The CDR3 runs 15 residues. CDR3 DNA sequence: TGCGCCAGCAGGGCCTTTGAGGTGAGCACAGATACGCAGTATTTT. Its translation is CASRAFEVSTDTQYF.

This clonotype has at least ten counts. J is TRBJ2-3 and V is TRBV5-1; 9 bases are a match to TRBD1. The ends lost 4 bases at V and 0 bases at J; junction bases unmatched: 6. CDR1 is SGHRS, CDR2 YFSETQ, per germline. This CDR3 spans 16 amino acids. The CDR3 DNA reads TGCGCCAGCAGCAAAACAGGGGGCCGTAGCACAGATACGCAGTATTTT. This sequence encodes CASSKTGGRSTDTQYF.

This clonotype was observed a handful of times. This chain joins TRBV4-2 and TRBJ2-7; tentatively, D is TRBD1 (5 bases). V was cut by 4 bases and J by 2 bases, with 15 bases left in between. The CDR3 contains 15 residues. Per germline, CDR1 LGHNA and CDR2 YNFKEQ. This chain's CDR3 is CASSPSGKGTYEQYF. CDR3 in DNA: TGTGCCAGCAGCCCGTCAGGGAAAGGGACCTACGAGCAGTACTTC.

The chain carries TRBV18 and TRBJ2-1; 9 bases match TRBD1. In germline, CDR1 is KGHSH, CDR2 LQKENI. J gave up 4 bases and V 3 bases, and 10 bases lay outside the gene matches. This CDR3 comprises 17 residues. CDR3 in amino acids: CASSPAEGQGRYNEQFF. The CDR3 DNA sequence: TGTGCCAGCTCACCGGCAGAGGGACAGGGACGATACAATGAGCAGTTCTTC. Looking up the rest from reference TRBV18 and TRBJ2-1 gives the full variable domain: NAGVMQNPRHLVRRRGQEARLRCSPMKGHSHVYWYRQLPEEGLKFMVYLQKENIIDESGMPKERFSAEFPKEGPSILRIQQVVRGDSAAYFCASSPAEGQGRYNEQFFGPGTRLTVL.

This clonotype was recorded a few times. The chain recombines TRBV12-3 or TRBV12-4 with TRBJ2-2; 8 positions match TRBD2. V lost 6 bases to trimming and J lost 4 bases; unmatched junction nucleotides: 7. The CDR3 extends over 15 amino acids. The CDR3 spells CASSFGLAGTGELFF. For the CDR3, the DNA is TGTGCCAGCAGCTTTGGGCTAGCGGGCACCGGGGAGCTGTTTTTT.

This clonotype was counted ten times or more. The rearrangement links TRBV29-1 to TRBJ2-1; TRBD2 matches 13 bases. From germline, CDR1 is SQVTM and CDR2 ANQGSEA. After removal of 1 base from V and 7 bases from J, the junction contained 4 bases not matched to a gene. The CDR3 covers 15 residues. The CDR3 sequence: CSVEATSGGANEQFF. The CDR3 nucleotides read TGCAGCGTTGAAGCAACTAGCGGGGGGGCGAATGAGCAGTTCTTC.

This clonotype appeared a few times. V is TRBV3-1 and J is TRBJ1-1; maybe TRBD1 (5 bases). The germline V gene has CDR1 LGHDT and CDR2 YNNKEL (reference sequence). CDR3 length equals 15 residues. With 0 bases removed from V and 1 base from J, the gap between germline ends came to 9 bases. Here the CDR3 reads CASSQDRGANTEAFF. The CDR3 DNA reads TGTGCCAGCAGCCAAGATAGAGGGGCGAACACTGAAGCTTTCTTT.

This clonotype was detected only a few times. This chain connects TRBV19 to TRBJ1-1; no clear D gene. Germline-derived CDR1 and CDR2 are LNHDA and SQIVND (reference sequence). Trimming removed 1 base from V and 1 base from J, with 10 bases in between. The CDR3 contains 15 residues. In DNA, the CDR3 is TGTGCCAGTAGTATAGCCGGGCCCTCGAACACTGAAGCTTTCTTT. Protein: CASSIAGPSNTEAFF.

In this sample, this clonotype turned up many times. V usage is TRBV4-1 and J usage is TRBJ2-3; D possibly uses TRBD1 or TRBD2 (7 bases each). Trimming took 4 bases from V and 1 from J, leaving 15 bases between them. This CDR3 contains 16 residues. Germline lookup yields CDR1 MGHRA and CDR2 YSYEKL. The CDR3 loop reads CASSPRGSGGTDTQYF. DNA of the CDR3: TGCGCCAGCAGCCCCAGGGGGAGCGGGGGCACAGATACGCAGTATTTT.

The chain combines TRBV7-2 with TRBJ2-7; 7 nucleotides match TRBD1. J lost 9 bases, V lost 5 bases, and 16 bases had no gene match. This CDR3 contains 15 residues. The V gene's germline CDR1 is SGHTA and CDR2 FQGNSA. The CDR3: CASSPRGQGVSLQYV. CDR3 DNA: TGTGCCAGCAGCCCCCGTGGGCAGGGGGTGTCGTTGCAGTACGTC.

This clonotype showed up just a few times. The genes are TRBV24-1 and TRBJ1-5; D is perhaps TRBD1 (6 bases). This CDR3 has 15 amino acids. Between the trimmed V and J ends, which lost 4 bases and 6 bases, there was a span of 15 bases. Germline V lookup: CDR1 KGHDR, CDR2 SFDVKD. DNA for the CDR3: TGTGCCACCAGTGAAGGCCCCGGGACAACTCAGCCCCAGCATTTT. This codes for CATSEGPGTTQPQHF.

This clonotype has just a few counts. This rearrangement joins TRBV27 to TRBJ1-5, with a tentative D call TRBD1 (5 bases). The V gene's germline CDR1 is MNHEY and CDR2 SMNVEV (reference sequence). V was trimmed by 6 bases and J by 2 bases, leaving 8 bases between them. The CDR3 sequence is 13 residues long. The CDR3 loop is CASRGAGNQPQHF. DNA for the CDR3: TGTGCCAGCAGAGGGGCAGGCAATCAGCCCCAGCATTTT.

The chain combines TRBV6-5 with TRBJ1-2; D not certain. Deletions cut 8 bases from V and 0 bases from J, with 13 bases between. The CDR3 is made up of 14 amino acids. Germline CDR1 MNHEY, CDR2 SVGAGI. Here the CDR3 reads CASADERSNYGYTF. DNA for the CDR3: TGTGCCAGCGCAGACGAAAGGTCTAACTATGGCTACACCTTC.

J is TRBJ2-5 and V is TRBV5-1; possibly TRBD1 or TRBD2 for D (5 bases each). CDR1 SGHRS and CDR2 YFSETQ come from the germline V gene. Trimming pared 1 base from V and 1 base from J, leaving 8 bases between. The CDR3 runs 14 residues. CDR3 amino acids: CASSLWGFQETQYF. The CDR3 nucleotides read TGCGCCAGCAGCTTGTGGGGGTTCCAAGAGACCCAGTACTTC.

The genes are TRBV11-2 and TRBJ2-2; no definite D call. The CDR3 is 16 residues long. V gave up 1 base and J gave up 1 base, with 10 bases separating them. Germline V gives CDR1 SGHAT, CDR2 FQNNGV. The CDR3 bases are TGTGCCAGCAGCTTAGGAGGACCAGGGAACACCGGGGAGCTGTTTTTT. Its translation: CASSLGGPGNTGELFF. Together with reference TRBV11-2 and TRBJ2-2, the CDR3 gives the full variable domain: EAGVAQSPRYKIIEKRQSVAFWCNPISGHATLYWYQQILGQGPKLLIQFQNNGVVDDSQLPKDRFSAERLKGVDSTLKIQPAKLEDSAVYLCASSLGGPGNTGELFFGEGSRLTVL.

This chain joins TRBV24-1 and TRBJ1-2, with D maybe TRBD1 (5 bases). V shed 2 bases and J shed 8 bases, with 8 bases lying between them. From germline, CDR1 is KGHDR and CDR2 SFDVKD. This CDR3 region has 12 residues. CDR3 DNA: TGTGCCACCAGTGATTCCAGGGAGGGCTACACCTTC. It yields the protein CATSDSREGYTF.

V usage is TRBV4-1 and J usage is TRBJ2-1; D uncertain. The germline V gene encodes CDR1 MGHRA and CDR2 YSYEKL. There are 11 residues in the CDR3. V shed 9 bases and J shed 6 bases, with 9 bases lying between them. The CDR3 coding sequence is TGCGCCAGTGTGGTTGGCAATGAGCAGTTCTTC. Protein: CASVVGNEQFF.

This clonotype was counted only a few times. The chain's CDR3 is CAISDGGQDLKYGYTF. The DNA for the CDR3 is TGTGCCATCAGTGATGGGGGACAGGACCTTAAATATGGCTACACCTTC. J is TRBJ1-2 and V is TRBV10-3; 8 nucleotides match TRBD1. The CDR3 has 16 residues. CDR1 and CDR2 (germline): ENHRY, SYGVKD. J was trimmed by 5 bases and V by 3 bases; bases with no gene match: 11.